This T cell receptor beta chain was profiled in a study of blood T cell repertoires in COVID-19. At the level of the study: From T cells, B-cell-depleted T cells, or PBMCs came the material, which was cDNA or gDNA.

CDR3 length equals 13 residues. Looked up from germline, CDR1 is MNHEY and CDR2 is SMNVEV (reference sequence). Trimming stripped 3 bases from V and 2 bases from J, with 2 bases between. Original handling: The authors estimated nucleated cell counts from reference gene primer amplification. Using immunoSEQ multiplex PCR, the repertoire was profiled, and TCRdb retains in-frame clones only, with some absent. V, J and clone size derive from that table, while D and trimming were established from the DNA sequence. This sample yields fewer than 250,000 clones, of which roughly nine tenths are seen a single time; less than 0.75% belongs to the top ten.

The chain couples TRBV27 to TRBJ2-6, with D unresolved. This TCR derives from a man aged 40-49 years with acute or convalescent COVID-19. The specimen sequenced was peripheral blood. The CDR3 DNA reads as TGTGCCAGCAGTTTTACTGGGGCCAACGTCCTGACTTTC. This gives the protein CASSFTGANVLTF.